This passage covers 15 T cell receptor beta chains from one sample sequenced in a study of T cell changes during pregnancy in multiple sclerosis. Generated by immunoSEQ multiplex PCR, the TCRdb table keeps only in-frame clones and is missing some. Among about 50,000 clones listed, more than 90% were seen once. The sample here was CD4+ T cells from peripheral blood mononuclear cells, taken before pregnancy. The origin of the receptors is a female donor with multiple sclerosis, enrolled in a pregnancy study.

This sequence joins TRBV7-3 and TRBJ2-6; possibly TRBD1 for D (5 bases). Per germline, CDR1 SGHTA and CDR2 FQGTGA. Trimming shortened V by 2 bases and J by 4 bases, and 6 bases separated the two germline ends. This CDR3 has 14 amino acids. Written as DNA, the CDR3 is TGTGCCAGCAGCTTACAGGGAGGGGCCAACGTCCTGACTTTC. Amino acid sequence: CASSLQGGANVLTF.

V is TRBV2 and J is TRBJ2-2, with TRBD1 as a possible D gene (6 bases). CDR3 length: 14 amino acids. V was shortened by 2 bases and J by 8 bases, with 12 bases between the two germline ends. Per the germline V gene, CDR1 is SNHLY and CDR2 is FYNNEI. For the CDR3, the DNA is TGTGCCAGCAGTGAACTGGGGGCCAGGGGGGAGCTGTTTTTT. Protein sequence: CASSELGARGELFF.

This clone was seen once. The chain recombines TRBV15 with TRBJ1-1, with D uncertain. This CDR3 has 15 residues. The germline V and J ends were trimmed by 0 bases and 1 base, with 9 bases remaining between them. CDR1 and CDR2 (germline): LNHNV, YYDKDF (reference sequence). The CDR3 loop is CATSRDLGGNTEAFF. The CDR3 coding sequence is TGTGCCACCAGCAGAGATCTCGGCGGGAACACTGAAGCTTTCTTT.

V and J are TRBV12-5 and TRBJ2-1; the match to TRBD2 covers 10 bases. Germline loops: CDR1 LGHNT, CDR2 FRNRAP. V lost 6 bases and J lost 7; bases outside the gene matches: 3. The CDR3 is made up of 13 amino acids. CDR3 in DNA: TGTGCTAGTGGCAGAGCGGGAGGGAATGAGCAGTTCTTC. Its protein product is CASGRAGGNEQFF.

This clone was counted once. V usage is TRBV28 and J usage is TRBJ1-1; D is perhaps TRBD1 (5 bases). The V end lost 5 bases, the J end lost 4 bases, and 11 bases lay between the germline ends. Germline values: CDR1 MDHEN, CDR2 SYDVKM. This CDR3 region has 13 residues. CDR3 DNA sequence: TGTGCCAGCAGTCGGGGGTCGAGCACTGAAGCTTTCTTT. The encoded protein is CASSRGSSTEAFF.

This clone was seen once. The chain is built from TRBV9 and TRBJ2-3; TRBD2 agrees at 10 bases. From germline, CDR1 is SGDLS and CDR2 YYNGEE. The J segment lost 7 bases and the V segment lost 0 bases, leaving 8 bases of the junction unmatched. This CDR3 region has 16 residues. CDR3 sequence: CASSVGTSGRRNTQYF. CDR3 nucleotides: TGTGCCAGCAGCGTAGGGACTAGCGGACGCCGGAATACGCAGTATTTT.

CDR3 DNA sequence: TGTGCCAGCAGCTTCAATGCAGGCGGGAGTCAAGGGGAGCTGTTTTTT. Translation: CASSFNAGGSQGELFF. The rearrangement links TRBV7-7 to TRBJ2-2, with 7 bases aligning to TRBD2. The CDR3 spans 16 residues. Germline CDR1 reads SSHAT; CDR2 reads FNYEAQ (reference sequence). J gave up 8 bases and V 3 bases, and 12 bases lay outside the gene matches.

J is TRBJ2-1 and V is TRBV18; 7 nucleotides line up with TRBD2. There are 13 residues in the CDR3. Germline trimming cut 3 bases from V and 8 bases from J; bases unmatched to any gene: 4. The germline V gene encodes CDR1 KGHSH and CDR2 LQKENI. The chain's CDR3 is CASSPRAGDEQFF. The CDR3 DNA is TGTGCCAGCTCACCCCGGGCGGGGGATGAGCAGTTCTTC.

This sequence joins TRBV5-4 and TRBJ2-5; 11 bases are a match to TRBD2. The germline gives CDR1 SGHNT, CDR2 YYREEE (reference sequence). The CDR3 runs 16 residues. The V segment lost 4 bases and the J segment 2 bases; nucleotides outside the gene matches: 7. CDR3 nucleotides: TGTGCCAGCAGCGCCGGACTAGCGGGCGTACAAGAGACCCAGTACTTC. Amino acids: CASSAGLAGVQETQYF.

This rearrangement joins TRBV7-2 to TRBJ2-1; 8 positions agree with TRBD2. The CDR3 extends over 17 amino acids. Germline V gene sequence: CDR1 SGHTA, CDR2 FQGNSA. Trimming at V came to 2 bases and at J to 3 bases, leaving 9 bases not matched to a gene. CDR3 nucleotides: TGTGCCAGCAGCTTACGTTCCGGGACTAGGTTCTACAATGAGCAGTTCTTC. It specifies CASSLRSGTRFYNEQFF.

The gene calls are TRBV27 and TRBJ1-2; 7 bases agree with TRBD1. Germline V gene lookup returns CDR1 MNHEY and CDR2 SMNVEV (reference sequence). V gave up 6 bases and J gave up 5 bases; unmatched junction bases: 6. The CDR3 is 13 residues long. The CDR3 loop reads CASRLQGEYGYTF. The CDR3 DNA sequence: TGTGCCAGCAGACTCCAGGGGGAATATGGCTACACCTTC.

The chain combines TRBV11-3 with TRBJ2-3; 12 nucleotides line up with TRBD2. V lost 5 bases and J lost 4; bases outside the gene matches: 10. The germline gives CDR1 SGHNT, CDR2 YENEEA. This CDR3 comprises 17 residues. The CDR3 coding sequence is TGTGCCAGCAGCCCCGGACTAGCGGGGAGGCACGCAGATACGCAGTATTTT. It specifies CASSPGLAGRHADTQYF.

V gene TRBV28 combines with J gene TRBJ2-1; 8 bases map to TRBD2. Trimming removed 5 bases from V and 9 bases from J; junction bases left unmatched: 6. Germline V gene lookup returns CDR1 MDHEN and CDR2 SYDVKM. The CDR3 is 13 residues long. The CDR3 region has the DNA TGTGCCAGCAGTCTCGGCGGGAGGCCTGAGCAGTTCTTC. This encodes CASSLGGRPEQFF.

This clone was seen once. This chain uses TRBV11-2 with TRBJ1-1; D may be TRBD1 (5 bases). Per the germline V gene, CDR1 is SGHAT and CDR2 is FQNNGV. The CDR3 is 14 residues long. Between the trimmed V and J ends, which lost 4 bases and 10 bases, there was a span of 19 bases. The CDR3 coding sequence is TGTGCCAGCAGCTATTGGGGGGAACTGATGTTAGCTTTCTTT. Residues: CASSYWGELMLAFF.

The CDR3 here is CASSWGDFGRTEAFF. The DNA of the CDR3 is TGTGCCAGCAGCTGGGGGGATTTCGGACGCACTGAAGCTTTCTTT. This sequence joins TRBV5-6 and TRBJ1-1; tentative D call: TRBD1 (5 bases). CDR3 length equals 15 residues. Looked up from germline, CDR1 is SGHDT and CDR2 is YYEEEE. V was cut by 3 bases and J by 4 bases, with 16 bases left in between.